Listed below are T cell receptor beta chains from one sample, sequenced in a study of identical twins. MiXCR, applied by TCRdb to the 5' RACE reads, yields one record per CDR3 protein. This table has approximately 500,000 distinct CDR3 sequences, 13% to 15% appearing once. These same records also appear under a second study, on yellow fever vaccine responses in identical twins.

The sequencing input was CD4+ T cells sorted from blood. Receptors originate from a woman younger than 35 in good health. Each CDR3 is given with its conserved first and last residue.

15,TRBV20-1,CSAPEAGLSYNEQFF
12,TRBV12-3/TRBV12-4,CASRVQKSEQFF
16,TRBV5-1,CASSLGSSAPNYEQYF
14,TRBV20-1,CSARRDQATDTQYF
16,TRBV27,CASSLAGGWGRGEQFF
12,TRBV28,CASSLEHGPQYF
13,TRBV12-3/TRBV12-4,CASSFDRAYGYTF
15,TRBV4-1,CASSQDRSGSYEQYF
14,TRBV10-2,CATRLADPYNEQFF
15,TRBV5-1,CASSPGRTINTEAFF
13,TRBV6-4,CASSATGNQPQHF
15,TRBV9,CASSPSGISPGELFF
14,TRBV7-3,CASSQGQPTDTQYF
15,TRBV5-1,CASSFTGTGDSIQYF
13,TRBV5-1,CASNYGGTDTQYF
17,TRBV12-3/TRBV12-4,CASSIGETVPSTDTQYF
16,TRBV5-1,CASSFSWTSGQETQYF
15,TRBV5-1,CASSFGLAGTGELFF
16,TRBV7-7,CASSIAGTGGLSEQFF
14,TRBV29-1,CSVRLLRGRYEQYF
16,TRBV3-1,CASSQTPGLAGGTQYF
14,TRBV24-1,CATSDLLGAGGYTF
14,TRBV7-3,CASSSGLEADTQYF